This T cell receptor (beta chain) was recovered during a study of T cell repertoires in aging, cancer and after chemotherapy. Study in general: Donor ages fell into six groups from 30 or younger up to 70 or older. Glioblastoma patients receiving temozolomide-based therapy gave paired samples before and after chemotherapy.

The CDR3 contains 14 residues. The germline V and J ends were trimmed by 5 bases and 1 base, with 11 bases remaining between them. CDR1 is SEHNR and CDR2 is FQNEAQ in the germline V gene (reference sequence). Study conclusions and caveats: Untreated cancer patients had significantly lower blood TCR diversity than age-matched healthy donors. In healthy donors, age-related TCR diversity loss mainly reflected lost richness.

Rearranged V-D-J TRB sequences were amplified with a mixed TRB-A/B primer pool. TCRdb reprocessed the multiplex PCR reads with MiXCR, giving one entry per CDR3 protein. Of about 1,800 distinct CDR3 sequences listed, around 28% are singletons. Peripheral blood genomic DNA, not sorted cells or RNA, was the template. A few counts support this clonotype. The antigen is not known. Material for sequencing was blood. The TCR was taken from a human donor with a solid tumor. The chain combines TRBV7-9 with TRBJ1-1; TRBD1 is a possible D gene (6 bases). CDR3 residues: CASSPRDTNTEAFF. In nucleotides, the CDR3 is TGTGCCAGCAGCCCCCGGGACACGAACACTGAAGCTTTCTTT.